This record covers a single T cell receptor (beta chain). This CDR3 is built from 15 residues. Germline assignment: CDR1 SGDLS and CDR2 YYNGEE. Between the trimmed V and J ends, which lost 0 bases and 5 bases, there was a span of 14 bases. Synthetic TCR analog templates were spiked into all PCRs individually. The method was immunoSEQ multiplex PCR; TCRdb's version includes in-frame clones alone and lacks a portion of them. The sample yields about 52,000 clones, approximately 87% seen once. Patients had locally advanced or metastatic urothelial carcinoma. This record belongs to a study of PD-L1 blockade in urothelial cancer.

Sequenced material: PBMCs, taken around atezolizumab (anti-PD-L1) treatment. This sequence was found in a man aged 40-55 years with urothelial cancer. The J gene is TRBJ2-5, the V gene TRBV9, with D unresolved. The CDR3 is CASSVGASKTETQYF. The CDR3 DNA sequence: TGTGCCAGCAGCGTAGGAGCGTCGAAGACGGAGACCCAGTACTTC.